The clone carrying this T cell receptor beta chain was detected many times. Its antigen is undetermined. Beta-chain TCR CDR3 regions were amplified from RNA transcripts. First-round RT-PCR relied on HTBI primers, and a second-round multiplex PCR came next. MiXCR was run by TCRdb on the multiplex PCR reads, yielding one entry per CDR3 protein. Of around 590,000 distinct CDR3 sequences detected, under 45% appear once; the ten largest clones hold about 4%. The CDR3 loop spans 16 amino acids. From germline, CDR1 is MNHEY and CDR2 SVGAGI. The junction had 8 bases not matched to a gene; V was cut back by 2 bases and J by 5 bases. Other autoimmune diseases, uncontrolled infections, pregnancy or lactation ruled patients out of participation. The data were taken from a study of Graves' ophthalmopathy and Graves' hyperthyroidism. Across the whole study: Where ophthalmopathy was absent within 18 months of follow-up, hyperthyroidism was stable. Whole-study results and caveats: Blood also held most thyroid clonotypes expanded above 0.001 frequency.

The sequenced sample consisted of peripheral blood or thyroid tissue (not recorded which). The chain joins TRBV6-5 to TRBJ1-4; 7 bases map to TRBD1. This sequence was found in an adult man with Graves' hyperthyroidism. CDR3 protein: CASSYVWTGQNEKLFF. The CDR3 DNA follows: TGTGCCAGCAGTTACGTGTGGACGGGACAGAATGAAAAACTGTTTTTT.